This T cell receptor beta chain was sequenced during a study of blood T cell repertoires in COVID-19. Across the study: Collection of acute and convalescent COVID-19 samples took place in the United States, Italy and Spain.

V shed 0 bases, J shed 6 bases, and the junction held 10 bases outside the gene matches. In germline, CDR1 is SGHDT, CDR2 YYEEEE. This CDR3 spans 16 amino acids. Clones were sequenced by immunoSEQ multiplex PCR, and TCRdb holds only the in-frame ones, with some missing. There are approximately 410,000 clones in the sample; roughly 89% occur only once, and almost 1.5% lies in the top ten. This chain links TRBV5-6 with TRBJ2-7; 9 nucleotides agree with TRBD2. The sequenced sample consisted of peripheral blood. This clonotype originated in a woman aged 30 to 39 with active or convalescent COVID-19. The CDR3 here is CASSLAGTSLFSEQYF. In DNA form, the CDR3 reads TGTGCCAGCAGCTTGGCCGGGACTAGCTTGTTTTCCGAGCAGTACTTC.